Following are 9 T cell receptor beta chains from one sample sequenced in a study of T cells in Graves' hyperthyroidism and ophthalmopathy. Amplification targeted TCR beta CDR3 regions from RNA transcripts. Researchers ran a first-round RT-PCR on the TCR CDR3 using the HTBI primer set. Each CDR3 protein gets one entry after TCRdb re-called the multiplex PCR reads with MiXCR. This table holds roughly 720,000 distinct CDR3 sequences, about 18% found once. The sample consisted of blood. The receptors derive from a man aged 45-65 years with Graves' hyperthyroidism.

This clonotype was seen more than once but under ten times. The CDR3 nucleotides read TGCAGCGCTCAGGGGCCTCACTACGAGCAGTACTTC. It codes for CSAQGPHYEQYF. The V call is TRBV29-1, the J call TRBJ2-7, with D possibly being TRBD1 (6 bases). The germline V gene has CDR1 SQVTM and CDR2 ANQGSEA. Trimming stripped 7 bases from V and 3 bases from J, with 13 bases between. There are 12 residues in the CDR3.

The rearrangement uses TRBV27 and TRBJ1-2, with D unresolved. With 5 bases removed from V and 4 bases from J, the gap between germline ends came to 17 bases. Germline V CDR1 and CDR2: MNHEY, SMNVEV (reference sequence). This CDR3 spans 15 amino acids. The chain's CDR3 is CASSPGPTEVYGYTF. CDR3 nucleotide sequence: TGTGCCAGCAGTCCTGGGCCCACAGAGGTCTATGGCTACACCTTC.

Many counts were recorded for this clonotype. The CDR3 sequence is CASSQPRVVVTGELFF. The CDR3 bases are TGTGCCAGCAGCCAGCCGAGGGTCGTGGTAACCGGGGAGCTGTTTTTT. The genes are TRBV3-1 and TRBJ2-2; tentatively, D is TRBD2 (5 bases). Germline CDR1 and CDR2: LGHDT and YNNKEL (reference sequence). Trimming left V 3 bases short and J 5 bases short, with 16 bases between. There are 16 residues in the CDR3.

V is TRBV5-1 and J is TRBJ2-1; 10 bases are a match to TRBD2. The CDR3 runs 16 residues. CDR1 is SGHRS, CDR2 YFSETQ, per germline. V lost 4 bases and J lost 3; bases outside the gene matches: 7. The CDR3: CASSTGTSAIYNEQFF. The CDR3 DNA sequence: TGCGCCAGCAGCACCGGGACTAGCGCTATCTACAATGAGCAGTTCTTC.

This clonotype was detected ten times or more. CDR3 coding DNA: TGTGCCAGCAGTTTCCGGTCCGCGGGACCGAGCTCCTACGAGCAGTACTTC. It translates to CASSFRSAGPSSYEQYF. V is TRBV12-3 or TRBV12-4 and J is TRBJ2-7; tentative D call: TRBD2 (6 bases). Trimming took 3 bases from V and 0 from J, leaving 18 bases between them. This CDR3 comprises 17 residues.

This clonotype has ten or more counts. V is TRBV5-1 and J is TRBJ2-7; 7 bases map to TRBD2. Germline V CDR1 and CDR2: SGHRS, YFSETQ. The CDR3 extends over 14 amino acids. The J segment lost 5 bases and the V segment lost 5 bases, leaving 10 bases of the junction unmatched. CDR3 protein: CASSRREEKNEQYF. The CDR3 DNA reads TGCGCCAGCAGTCGACGGGAGGAGAAGAACGAGCAGTACTTC.

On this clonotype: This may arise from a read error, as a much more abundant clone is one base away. For the CDR3, the DNA is TGTGCCAGCAGCTTTGACAGTTCGAACACCGGGGAGCTGTTTTTT. Translation gives CASSFDSSNTGELFF. The chain recombines TRBV3-1 with TRBJ2-2, with D tentatively TRBD1 (5 bases). CDR3 length: 15 residues. Germline values: CDR1 LGHDT, CDR2 YNNKEL (reference sequence). Trimming shortened V by 5 bases and J by 0 bases, and 10 bases separated the two germline ends.

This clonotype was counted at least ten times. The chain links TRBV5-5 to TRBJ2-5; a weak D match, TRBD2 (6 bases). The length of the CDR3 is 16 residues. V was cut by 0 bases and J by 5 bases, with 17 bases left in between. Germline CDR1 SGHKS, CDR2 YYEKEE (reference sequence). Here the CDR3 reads CASSLAPDVAGETQYF. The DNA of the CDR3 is TGTGCCAGCAGCTTGGCCCCGGATGTCGCGGGGGAGACCCAGTACTTC.

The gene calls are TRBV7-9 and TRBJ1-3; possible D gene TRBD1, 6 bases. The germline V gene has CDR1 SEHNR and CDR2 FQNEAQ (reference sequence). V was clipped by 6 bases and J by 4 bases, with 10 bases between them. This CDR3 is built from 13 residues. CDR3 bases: TGTGCCAGCAGTCGGGGGCGCGGAAACACCATATATTTT. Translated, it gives CASSRGRGNTIYF.